The table lists the clone carrying this TCR beta chain with a few counts. Mouse names are used for the genes. The observed sequence ends 4 residues before the CDR3 terminus, with the missing tail filled in from the germline J gene. Reverse transcribed after extraction, RNA yielded cDNA as the sequencing template. Sequencing was performed with immunoSEQ multiplex PCR; in TCRdb, only in-frame clones are kept and a portion is missing. The sample includes approximately 300,000 clones, none of them occurring once. The data are from a study of CD8+ T cells in alopecia areata. V lost 5 bases and J lost 2; bases outside the gene matches: 8. The V gene's germline CDR1 is FNHDT and CDR2 SITEND (reference sequence). The CDR3 runs 16 residues. Combined cutaneous lymph node cells underwent sorting by CD4, CD8alpha, NKG2D, NKG2ACE and additional markers.

The genes are TRBV19 and TRBJ2-2; 8 nucleotides align to TRBD1. This sequence was found in a C3H/HeJ mouse with alopecia areata. The MHC haplotype of the strain is H2-k. The sample comprised CD4+ T cells sorted from a lymph node. Incomplete CDR3 DNA: TGTGCCAGCAGCAATGACAGGGGAGGGAACACCGGG. It encodes CASSNDRGGNTG. The whole CDR3 is CASSNDRGGNTGQLYF. Looking up the rest from reference TRBV19 and TRBJ2-2 gives the full variable domain: GGIITQTPKFLIGQEGQKLTLKCQQNFNHDTMYWYRQDSGKGLRLIYYSITENDLQKGDLSEGYDASREKKSSFSLTVTSAQKNEMAVFLCASSNDRGGNTGQLYFGEGSKLTVL.